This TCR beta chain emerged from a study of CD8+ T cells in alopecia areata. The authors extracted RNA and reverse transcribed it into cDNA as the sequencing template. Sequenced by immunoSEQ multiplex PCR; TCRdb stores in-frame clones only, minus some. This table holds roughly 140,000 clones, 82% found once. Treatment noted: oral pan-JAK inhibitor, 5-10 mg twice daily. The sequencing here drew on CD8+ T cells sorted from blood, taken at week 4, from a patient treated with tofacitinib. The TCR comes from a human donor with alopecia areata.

The CDR3 loop is CASSPRGSGFTDTQYF. CDR3 nucleotide sequence: TGTGCCAGCAGCCCCCGAGGTAGCGGATTCACAGATACGCAGTATTTT. The V call is TRBV7-9, the J call TRBJ2-3; tentatively, D is TRBD2 (6 bases). The CDR3 totals 16 residues. CDR1 and CDR2 (germline): SEHNR, FQNEAQ (reference sequence). The V and J ends lost 5 bases and 2 bases respectively, with 17 bases between them.